The entry that follows covers one T cell receptor beta chain sequence. The antigen remains unidentified. Germline V gives CDR1 LGHNA, CDR2 YSLEER. CDR3 length equals 16 residues. Trimming cost V 0 bases and J 2 bases, with 14 bases left between them. The data are from a study of T-cell memory formation after mild COVID-19. TCRdb itself ran the 5' RACE reads through MiXCR, one entry per CDR3 protein. The repertoire holds more than 150,000 distinct CDR3 sequences, with around a fifth as singletons. Notes on the study in general: Pre-infection memory showed some responding clones, and this suggested that cross-reactive memory joined.

This TCR was recovered from an adult woman who had mild COVID-19 (a few samples of this study predate the infection). Cell type and time point are not known. V gene TRBV4-3 combines with J gene TRBJ2-7; TRBD2 is a possible D gene (6 bases). Sequencing was done on a sample of PBMCs or a T cell subset sorted from them (not recorded which). The CDR3 is CASSQDRSGVPYEQYF. CDR3 bases: TGCGCCAGCAGCCAAGATAGATCGGGAGTTCCCTACGAGCAGTACTTC.